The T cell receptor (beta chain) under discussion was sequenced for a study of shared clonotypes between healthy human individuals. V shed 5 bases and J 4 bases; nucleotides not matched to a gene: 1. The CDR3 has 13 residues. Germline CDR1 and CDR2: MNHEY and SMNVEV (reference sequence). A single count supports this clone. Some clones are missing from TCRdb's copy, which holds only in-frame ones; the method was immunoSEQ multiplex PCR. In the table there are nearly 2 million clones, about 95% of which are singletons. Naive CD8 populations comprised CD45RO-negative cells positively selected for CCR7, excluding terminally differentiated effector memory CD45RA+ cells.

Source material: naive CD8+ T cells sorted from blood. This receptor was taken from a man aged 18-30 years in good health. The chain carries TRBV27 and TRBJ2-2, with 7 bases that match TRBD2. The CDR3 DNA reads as TGTGCCAGCAGTCGCGGGGGCACCGGGGAGCTGTTTTTT. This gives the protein CASSRGGTGELFF.